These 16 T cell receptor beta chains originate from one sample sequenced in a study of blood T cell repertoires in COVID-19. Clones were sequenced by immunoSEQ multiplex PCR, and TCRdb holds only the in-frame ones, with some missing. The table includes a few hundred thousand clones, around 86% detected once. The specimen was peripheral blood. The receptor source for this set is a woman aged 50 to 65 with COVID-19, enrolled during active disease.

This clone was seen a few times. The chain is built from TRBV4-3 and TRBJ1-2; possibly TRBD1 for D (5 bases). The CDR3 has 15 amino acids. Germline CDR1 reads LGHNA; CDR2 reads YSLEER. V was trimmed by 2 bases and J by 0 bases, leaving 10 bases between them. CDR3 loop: CASSQRQRANYGYTF. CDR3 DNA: TGCGCCAGCAGCCAACGACAGAGAGCTAACTATGGCTACACCTTC.

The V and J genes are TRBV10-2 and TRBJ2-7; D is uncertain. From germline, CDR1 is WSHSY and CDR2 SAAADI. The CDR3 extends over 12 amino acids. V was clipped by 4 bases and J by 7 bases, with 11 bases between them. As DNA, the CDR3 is TGCGCCAGCAGTGTCGGTGTTGGTGAGCAGTACTTC. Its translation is CASSVGVGEQYF.

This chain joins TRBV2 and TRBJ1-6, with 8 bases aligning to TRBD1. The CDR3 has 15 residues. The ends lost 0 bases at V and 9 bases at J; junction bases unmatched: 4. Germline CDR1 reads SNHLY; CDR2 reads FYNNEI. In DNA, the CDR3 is TGTGCCAGCAGTGAAGCGAGGACAGGGACTTCACCCCTCCACTTT. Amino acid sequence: CASSEARTGTSPLHF.

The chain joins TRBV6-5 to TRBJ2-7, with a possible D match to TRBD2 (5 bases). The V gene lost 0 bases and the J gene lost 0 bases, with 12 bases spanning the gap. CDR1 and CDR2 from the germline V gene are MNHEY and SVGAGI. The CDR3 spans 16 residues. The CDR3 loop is CASSYSPRGGSYEQYF. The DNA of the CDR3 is TGTGCCAGCAGTTACTCACCCCGGGGTGGCTCCTACGAGCAGTACTTC.

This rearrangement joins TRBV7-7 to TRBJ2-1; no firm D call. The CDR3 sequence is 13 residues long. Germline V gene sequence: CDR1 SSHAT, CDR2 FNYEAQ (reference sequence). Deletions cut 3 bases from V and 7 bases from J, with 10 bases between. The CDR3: CASSFALGNEQFF. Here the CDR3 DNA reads TGTGCCAGCAGCTTCGCGCTAGGTAATGAGCAGTTCTTC.

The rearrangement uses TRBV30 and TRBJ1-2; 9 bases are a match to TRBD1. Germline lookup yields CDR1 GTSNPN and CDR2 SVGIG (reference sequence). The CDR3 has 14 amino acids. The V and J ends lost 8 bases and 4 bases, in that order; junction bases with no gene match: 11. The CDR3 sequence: CAGSGTGSFYGYTF. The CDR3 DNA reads TGTGCCGGTTCCGGGACAGGGTCCTTCTATGGCTACACCTTC.

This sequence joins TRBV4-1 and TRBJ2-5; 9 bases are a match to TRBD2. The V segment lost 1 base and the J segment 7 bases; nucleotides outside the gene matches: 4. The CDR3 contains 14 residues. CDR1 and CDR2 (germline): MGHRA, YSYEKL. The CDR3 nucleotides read TGCGCCAGCAGCCAAGCCCGCGGGGGGGGGACCCAGTACTTC. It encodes CASSQARGGGTQYF.

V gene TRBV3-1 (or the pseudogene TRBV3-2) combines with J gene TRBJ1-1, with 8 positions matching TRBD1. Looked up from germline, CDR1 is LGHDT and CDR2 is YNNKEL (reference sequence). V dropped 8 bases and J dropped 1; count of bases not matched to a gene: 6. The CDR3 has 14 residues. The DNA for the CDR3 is TGTGCCAGCGGCCTACAGGGGGGGAACACTGAAGCTTTCTTT. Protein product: CASGLQGGNTEAFF.

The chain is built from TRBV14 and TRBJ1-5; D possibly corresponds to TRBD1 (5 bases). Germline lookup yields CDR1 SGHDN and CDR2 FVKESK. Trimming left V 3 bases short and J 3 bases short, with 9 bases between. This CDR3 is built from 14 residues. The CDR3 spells CASSQEGFNQPQHF. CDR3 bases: TGTGCCAGCAGCCAGGAGGGGTTCAATCAGCCCCAGCATTTT.

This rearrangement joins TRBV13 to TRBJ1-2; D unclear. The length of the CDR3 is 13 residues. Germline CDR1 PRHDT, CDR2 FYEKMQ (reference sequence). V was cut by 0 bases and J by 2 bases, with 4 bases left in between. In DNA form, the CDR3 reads TGTGCCAGCAGCTTAGGGGAGAACTATGGCTACACCTTC. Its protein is CASSLGENYGYTF.

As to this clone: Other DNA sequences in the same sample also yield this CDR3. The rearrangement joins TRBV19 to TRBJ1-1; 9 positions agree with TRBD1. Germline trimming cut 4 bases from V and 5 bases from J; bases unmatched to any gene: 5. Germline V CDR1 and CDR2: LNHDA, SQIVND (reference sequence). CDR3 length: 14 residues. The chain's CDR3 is CASSTGTGQTEAFF. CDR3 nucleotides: TGTGCCAGTAGTACCGGGACAGGGCAAACTGAAGCTTTCTTT. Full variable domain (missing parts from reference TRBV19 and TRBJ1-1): DGGITQSPKYLFRKEGQNVTLSCEQNLNHDAMYWYRQDPGQGLRLIYYSQIVNDFQKGDIAEGYSVSREKKESFPLTVTSAQKNPTAFYLCASSTGTGQTEAFFGQGTRLTVV.

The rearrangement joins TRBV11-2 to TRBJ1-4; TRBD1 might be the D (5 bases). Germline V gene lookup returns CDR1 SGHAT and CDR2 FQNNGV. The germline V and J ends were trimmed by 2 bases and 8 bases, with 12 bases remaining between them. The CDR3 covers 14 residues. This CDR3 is CASSLSGLGEKLFF. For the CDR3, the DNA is TGTGCCAGCAGCTTATCAGGGCTCGGGGAAAAACTGTTTTTT.

CDR3 sequence (DNA): TGTGCCAGCAGCCCCGGACAGACTTACGCGAACACCGGGGAGCTGTTTTTT. Its translation: CASSPGQTYANTGELFF. J is TRBJ2-2 and V is TRBV5-5, with a weak D call TRBD1 (6 bases). The CDR3 spans 17 residues. Germline V gene sequence: CDR1 SGHKS, CDR2 YYEKEE (reference sequence). Trimming cost V 4 bases and J 0 bases, with 16 bases left between them.

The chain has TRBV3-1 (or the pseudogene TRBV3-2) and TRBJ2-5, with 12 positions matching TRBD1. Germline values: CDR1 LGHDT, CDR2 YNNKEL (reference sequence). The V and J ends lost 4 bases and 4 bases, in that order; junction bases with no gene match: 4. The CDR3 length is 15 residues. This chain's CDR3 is CASSLGTGGRETQYF. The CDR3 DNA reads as TGTGCCAGCAGCCTCGGGACAGGGGGCCGAGAGACCCAGTACTTC.

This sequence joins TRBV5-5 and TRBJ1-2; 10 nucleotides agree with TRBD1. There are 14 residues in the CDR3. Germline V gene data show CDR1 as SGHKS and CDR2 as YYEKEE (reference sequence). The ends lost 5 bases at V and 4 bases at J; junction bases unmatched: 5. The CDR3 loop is CASSPRDRGYGYTF. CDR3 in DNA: TGTGCCAGCAGTCCGCGGGACAGGGGCTATGGCTACACCTTC.

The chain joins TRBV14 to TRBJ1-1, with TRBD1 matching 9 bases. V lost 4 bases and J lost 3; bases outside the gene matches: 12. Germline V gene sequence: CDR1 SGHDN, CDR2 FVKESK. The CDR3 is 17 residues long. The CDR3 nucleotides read TGTGCCAGCAGCCCAAAGGGGACAGGGAATTGGTACACTGAAGCTTTCTTT. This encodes CASSPKGTGNWYTEAFF.